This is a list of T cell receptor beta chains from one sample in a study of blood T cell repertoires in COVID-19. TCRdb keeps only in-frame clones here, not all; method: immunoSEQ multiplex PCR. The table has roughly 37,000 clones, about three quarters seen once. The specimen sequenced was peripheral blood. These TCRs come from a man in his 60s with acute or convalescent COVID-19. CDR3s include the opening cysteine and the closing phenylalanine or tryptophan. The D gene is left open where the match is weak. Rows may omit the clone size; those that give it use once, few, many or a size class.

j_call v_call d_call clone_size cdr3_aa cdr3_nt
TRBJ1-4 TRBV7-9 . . CASSQTGIPTNEKLFF TGTGCCAGCAGCCAGACCGGGATTCCAACTAATGAAAAACTGTTTTTT
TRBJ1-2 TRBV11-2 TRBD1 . CASSLDGTGVGYTF TGTGCCAGCAGCTTAGATGGGACAGGGGTTGGCTACACCTTC
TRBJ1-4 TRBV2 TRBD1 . CASSGDRGATNEKLFF TGTGCCAGCAGTGGGGACAGGGGGGCAACTAATGAAAAACTGTTTTTT
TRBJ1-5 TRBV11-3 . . CASSLVGAGKSNNQPQHF TGTGCCAGCAGCTTAGTGGGGGCAGGGAAAAGCAACAATCAGCCCCAGCATTTT
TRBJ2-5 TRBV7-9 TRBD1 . CASSGPNKGAPQETQYF TGTGCCAGCAGCGGACCCAATAAGGGGGCCCCCCAAGAGACCCAGTACTTC
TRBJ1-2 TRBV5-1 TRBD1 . CASSRLGGTGLIGYGYTF TGCGCCAGCAGCAGACTAGGAGGGACAGGTCTTATAGGCTATGGCTACACCTTC
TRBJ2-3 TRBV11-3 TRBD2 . CASSLDSLAGGPTDTQYF TGTGCCAGCAGCTTAGATTCTCTAGCGGGAGGTCCCACAGATACGCAGTATTTT
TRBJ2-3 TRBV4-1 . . CASSQDLAEGTDTQYF TGCGCCAGCAGCCAAGATCTAGCAGAGGGCACAGATACGCAGTATTTT
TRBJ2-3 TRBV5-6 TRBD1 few CASSPTGGRSTDTQYF TGTGCCAGCAGCCCGACAGGGGGTCGTAGCACAGATACGCAGTATTTT
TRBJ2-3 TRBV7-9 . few CAVLPTGRYTQYF TGTGCCGTCCTGCCCACAGGTCGTTATACGCAGTATTTT
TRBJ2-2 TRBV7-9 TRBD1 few CASSFHRDSTGELFF TGTGCCAGCAGCTTTCACCGGGACAGCACCGGGGAGCTGTTTTTT
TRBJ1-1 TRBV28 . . CASSENRREAFF TGTGCCAGCAGTGAAAACAGGCGAGAAGCTTTCTTT
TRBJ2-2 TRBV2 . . CAFPTGTTNTGELFF TGTGCCTTCCCAACCGGGACAACGAACACCGGGGAGCTGTTTTTT
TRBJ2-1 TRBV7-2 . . CASNPKRNNEQFF TGTGCCAGCAACCCGAAGCGAAACAATGAGCAGTTCTTC
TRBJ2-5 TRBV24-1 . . CATSDPSTSTETQYF TGTGCCACCAGTGATCCGTCGACTAGTACGGAGACCCAGTACTTC
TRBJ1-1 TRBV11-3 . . CASSLGGGADTEAFF TGTGCCAGCAGCTTAGGCGGAGGGGCGGACACTGAAGCTTTCTTT
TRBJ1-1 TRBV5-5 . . CASSWGLNTEAFF TGTGCCAGCAGCTGGGGCCTGAACACTGAAGCTTTCTTT
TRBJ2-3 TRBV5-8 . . CASSPGQGPRTDTQYF TGTGCCAGCAGCCCCGGGCAGGGGCCCCGCACAGATACGCAGTATTTT
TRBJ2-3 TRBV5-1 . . CASSLGSSRGTDTQYF TGCGCCAGCAGCTTGGGATCTAGCCGGGGCACAGATACGCAGTATTTT
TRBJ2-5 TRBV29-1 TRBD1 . CSVDRGVEETQYF TGCAGCGTCGACAGGGGAGTGGAGGAGACCCAGTACTTC
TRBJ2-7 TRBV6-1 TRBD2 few CASSEDEGGSYEQYF TGTGCCAGCAGTGAAGATGAGGGAGGGTCCTACGAGCAGTACTTC
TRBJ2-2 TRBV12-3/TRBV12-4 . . CATRRGGELFF TGTGCCACCAGAAGAGGCGGGGAGCTGTTTTTT
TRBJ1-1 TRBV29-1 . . CSVVRDYRVNTEAFF TGCAGCGTTGTCCGCGACTACAGGGTGAACACTGAAGCTTTCTTT
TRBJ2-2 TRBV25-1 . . CASSYREGTGELFF TGTGCCAGCAGTTACAGGGAGGGCACCGGGGAGCTGTTTTTT
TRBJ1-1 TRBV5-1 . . CASSLGFEQASWGVGAFF TGCGCCAGCAGCTTGGGGTTTGAGCAGGCATCTTGGGGGGTCGGAGCTTTCTTT
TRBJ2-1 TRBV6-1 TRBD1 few CASSGTIGQGNTYNEQFF TGTGCCAGCAGTGGGACGATAGGACAGGGCAATACCTACAATGAGCAGTTCTTC
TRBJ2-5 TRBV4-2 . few CASSHDYGQETQYF TGTGCCAGCAGCCACGACTACGGCCAAGAGACCCAGTACTTC
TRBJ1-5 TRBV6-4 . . CASSQGYGDSNQPQHF TGTGCCAGCAGTCAGGGGTATGGGGATAGCAATCAGCCCCAGCATTTT
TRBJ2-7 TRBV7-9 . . CASSLVLGASDEQYF TGTGCCAGCAGCTTAGTATTGGGGGCCAGTGACGAGCAGTACTTC
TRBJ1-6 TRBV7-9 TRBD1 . CASSRGQGLKSPLHF TGTGCCAGCAGCAGAGGACAGGGTCTAAAGTCACCCCTCCACTTT
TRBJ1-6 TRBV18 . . CASSPGQYNSPLHF TGTGCCAGCTCACCAGGACAGTATAATTCACCCCTCCACTTT
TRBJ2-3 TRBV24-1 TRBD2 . CATSALTSGESTDTQYF TGTGCCACCAGTGCCTTAACCAGCGGGGAAAGCACAGATACGCAGTATTTT
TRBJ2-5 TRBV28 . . CATLLGGGETQYF TGTGCCACCCTCCTTGGGGGCGGAGAGACCCAGTACTTC
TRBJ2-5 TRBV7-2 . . CASSPRRETQYF TGTGCCAGCAGCCCCCGTCGAGAGACCCAGTACTTC
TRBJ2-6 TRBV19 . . CASSRPGDSGANVLTF TGTGCCAGTAGTCGCCCCGGTGACTCTGGGGCCAACGTCCTGACTTTC
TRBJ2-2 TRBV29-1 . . CSARDLDTGELFF TGCAGCGCCCGGGACTTGGACACCGGGGAGCTGTTTTTT
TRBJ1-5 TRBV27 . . CATGQGTYQPQHF TGTGCCACCGGCCAGGGGACCTATCAGCCCCAGCATTTT
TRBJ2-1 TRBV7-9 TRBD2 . CASSLASGMYNEQFF TGTGCCAGCAGCTTAGCCAGCGGGATGTACAATGAGCAGTTCTTC
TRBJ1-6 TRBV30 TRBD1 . CAWSNTGASPLHF TGTGCCTGGAGTAATACAGGGGCTTCACCCCTCCACTTT
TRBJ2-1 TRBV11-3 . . CASSPTSGHFYNEQFF TGTGCCAGCAGCCCGACGTCGGGACACTTTTACAATGAGCAGTTCTTC
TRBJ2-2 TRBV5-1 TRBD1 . CAISGGETGELFF TGCGCCATATCAGGGGGCGAGACCGGGGAGCTGTTTTTT